The T cell receptor (beta chain) under discussion was sequenced for a study of cytomegalovirus exposure and HLA in healthy donors. A multiplex PCR was run with 60 Vbeta primers and 13 Jbeta primers. Clones were sequenced by immunoSEQ multiplex PCR, and TCRdb holds only the in-frame ones, with some missing. This table holds 250,000 to 300,000 clones, roughly 91% found once. Study conclusions and caveats: Common viral pathogens seemed to be connected with several of the most significant clusters, according to a later analysis. In a later analysis, V- and J-gene trimming of beta chains associated with a DCLRE1C missense variant, replicated independently. When a later analysis was performed, an Asian-associated ancestry cluster reportedly had fewer N-insertions than the approximately 690-donor mean.

Note on this clone: The antigen is unknown.

Sequencing was done on a sample of PBMCs. The TCR originated in a girl between 2 and 10 years old in good health and CMV-seronegative.

The CDR3 coding sequence is TGTGCCAGCAGCTTGGCCGCCTCCTACGAGCAGTACTTC. Translation gives CASSLAASYEQYF. The V call is TRBV11-2, the J call TRBJ2-7; D is unresolved. The V gene's germline CDR1 is SGHAT and CDR2 FQNNGV. Trimming removed 3 bases from V and 0 bases from J, with 6 bases in between. This CDR3 is built from 13 residues.